The 10 T cell receptor beta chains presented below share a single source sample, sequenced in a study of cytomegalovirus exposure and HLA in healthy donors. PCR employed 60 Vbeta and 13 Jbeta primers. Clones were sequenced by immunoSEQ multiplex PCR, and TCRdb holds only the in-frame ones, with some missing. Of about 120,000 clones in the sample, approximately 70% were seen once. Sequenced sample: PBMCs. Receptors originate from a woman aged 35 to 49 in good health and CMV-seropositive.

The V gene is TRBV29-1, the J gene TRBJ2-6, with 11 bases aligning to TRBD1. V trimming: 3 bases; J trimming: 4 bases; junction bases outside the gene matches: 8. Germline assignment: CDR1 SQVTM and CDR2 ANQGSEA. This CDR3 spans 17 amino acids. The CDR3 here is CSVEGRDRGTGANVLTF. For the CDR3, the DNA is TGCAGCGTTGAGGGACGGGACAGGGGGACCGGGGCCAACGTCCTGACTTTC. Filled out from reference TRBV29-1 and TRBJ2-6, the complete variable domain reads SAVISQKPSRDICQRGTSLTIQCQVDSQVTMMFWYRQQPGQSLTLIATANQGSEATYESGFVIDKFPISRPNLTFSTLTVSNMSPEDSSIYLCSVEGRDRGTGANVLTFGAGSRLTVL.

The CDR3 DNA is TGTGCCAGCAGAAGCGGACCCGGATACAATGAGCAGTTCTTC. Translation: CASRSGPGYNEQFF. The chain couples TRBV7-2 to TRBJ2-1; perhaps TRBD2 as D (5 bases). The germline gives CDR1 SGHTA, CDR2 FQGNSA. The CDR3 is made up of 14 amino acids. Trimming removed 6 bases from V and 4 bases from J, with 13 bases in between.

Only a few counts were recorded for this clone. This rearrangement joins TRBV18 to TRBJ2-2; D remains ambiguous. CDR1 is KGHSH, CDR2 LQKENI, per germline. The CDR3 covers 17 residues. Between the trimmed V and J ends, which lost 3 bases and 6 bases, there was a span of 20 bases. This CDR3 is CASSPVGEVGSPGELFF. CDR3 sequence (DNA): TGTGCCAGCTCACCCGTCGGAGAAGTAGGTTCCCCCGGGGAGCTGTTTTTT.

The chain uses TRBV29-1 and TRBJ1-4; 10 nucleotides align to TRBD1. Judging by the DNA end, TRBJ2-2 fits better; the J call may be wrong. Germline CDR1 SQVTM, CDR2 ANQGSEA. CDR3 size: 14 residues. CDR3 region: CSVEDLDRGRELFF. The CDR3 nucleotides read TGCAGCGTTGAAGATCTCGACAGGGGGCGGGAGCTGTTTTTT.

In this sample, this clone turned up a few times. The chain employs TRBV28 and TRBJ1-1; D is ambiguous. Per the germline V gene, CDR1 is MDHEN and CDR2 is SYDVKM. V lost 4 bases and J 3 bases, leaving 3 bases between the germline ends. CDR3 length: 11 residues. The CDR3 sequence is CASSSDTEAFF. The CDR3 DNA follows: TGTGCCAGCAGTTCGGACACTGAAGCTTTCTTT. The full variable domain, in which reference TRBV28 and TRBJ1-1 provide the parts outside the CDR3, is DVKVTQSSRYLVKRTGEKVFLECVQDMDHENMFWYRQDPGLGLRLIYFSYDVKMKEKGDIPEGYSVSREKKERFSLILESASTNQTSMYLCASSSDTEAFFGQGTRLTVV.

The chain couples TRBV4-1 to TRBJ2-1; D is unresolved. The CDR3 sequence is 15 residues long. V dropped 3 bases and J dropped 0 bases, with 9 bases sitting between them. Germline CDR1 reads MGHRA; CDR2 reads YSYEKL. CDR3 coding DNA: TGCGCCAGCAGCCAGCAACTTCTCTCCTACAATGAGCAGTTCTTC. Translation gives CASSQQLLSYNEQFF.

V usage is TRBV4-2 and J usage is TRBJ1-6; possible D gene TRBD1, 6 bases. Trimming left V 4 bases short and J 6 bases short, with 10 bases between. The CDR3 totals 14 residues. CDR1 LGHNA and CDR2 YNFKEQ come from the germline V gene. CDR3 in amino acids: CASSLTGTNSPLHF. The CDR3 bases are TGTGCCAGCAGCCTGACAGGAACTAATTCACCCCTCCACTTT.

The genes are TRBV6-5 and TRBJ2-1; 10 nucleotides line up with TRBD2. Trimming at V came to 4 bases and at J to 2 bases, leaving 5 bases not matched to a gene. Germline CDR1 reads MNHEY; CDR2 reads SVGAGI. The CDR3 sequence is 16 residues long. The CDR3 spells CASSSWTSGTYNEQFF. For the CDR3, the DNA is TGTGCCAGCAGTTCGTGGACTAGCGGAACCTACAATGAGCAGTTCTTC.

This chain joins TRBV5-1 and TRBJ2-6; 8 bases agree with TRBD2. CDR3 length: 18 residues. J lost 0 bases, V lost 2 bases, and 7 bases had no gene match. CDR1 and CDR2 from the germline V gene are SGHRS and YFSETQ. The CDR3 protein is CASSLGAGEGSGANVLTF. The CDR3 DNA sequence: TGCGCCAGCAGCTTAGGAGCGGGAGAGGGCTCTGGGGCCAACGTCCTGACTTTC.

This clone was observed a single time. The chain recombines TRBV4-1 with TRBJ1-6, with 8 bases matching TRBD1. The ends lost 4 bases at V and 8 bases at J; junction bases unmatched: 13. CDR1 MGHRA and CDR2 YSYEKL come from the germline V gene. The CDR3 covers 17 residues. For the CDR3, the DNA is TGCGCCAGCAGCCTCACAGGGGGGGACTACGGAGATTCACCCCTCCACTTT. Encoded protein: CASSLTGGDYGDSPLHF.